The subject of this entry is one T cell receptor (beta chain). Its cognate antigen is unknown. Using a J-beta primer mix together with a sample-barcoded 5' primer, a second PCR was run for roughly 6 to 11 cycles. TCRdb ran MiXCR on the 5' RACE reads and lists one entry per CDR3 protein. This sample has about 680,000 distinct CDR3 sequences; around 49% occur once, and the top ten carry roughly a third. CDR1 SQVTM and CDR2 ANQGSEA come from the germline V gene. V lost 5 bases and J lost 5, with 12 bases in between. The CDR3 extends over 12 amino acids. The sample originates from a study of blood T cells in healthy people across ages. Whole-study results and caveats: Changes in expanded clonotypes were possibly confounded, as the CMV status of donors was unknown.

Material: blood. The chain couples TRBV29-1 to TRBJ1-1; D is undetermined. The receptor was isolated from a woman between 55 and 75 years old in good health. CDR3 region: CSVRTPGTEAFF. DNA of the CDR3: TGCAGCGTTCGGACCCCGGGGACTGAAGCTTTCTTT.